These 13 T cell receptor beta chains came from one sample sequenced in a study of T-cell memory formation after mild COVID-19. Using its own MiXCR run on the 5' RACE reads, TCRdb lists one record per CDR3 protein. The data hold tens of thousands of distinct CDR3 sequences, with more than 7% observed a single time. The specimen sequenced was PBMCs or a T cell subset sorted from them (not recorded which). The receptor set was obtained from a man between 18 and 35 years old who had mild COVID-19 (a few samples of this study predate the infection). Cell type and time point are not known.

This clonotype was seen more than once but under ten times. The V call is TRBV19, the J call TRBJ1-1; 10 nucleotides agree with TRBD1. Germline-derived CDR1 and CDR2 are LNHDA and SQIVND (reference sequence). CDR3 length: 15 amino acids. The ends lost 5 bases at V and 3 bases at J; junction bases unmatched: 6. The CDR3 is CASSPRTGGYTEAFF. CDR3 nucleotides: TGTGCCAGTAGTCCTCGGACAGGGGGGTACACTGAAGCTTTCTTT.

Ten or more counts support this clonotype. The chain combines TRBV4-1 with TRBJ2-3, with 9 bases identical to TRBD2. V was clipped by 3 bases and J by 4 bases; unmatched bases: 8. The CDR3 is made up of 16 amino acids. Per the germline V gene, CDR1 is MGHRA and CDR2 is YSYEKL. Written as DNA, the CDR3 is TGCGCCAGCAGCCAGTCTCCGGGACTAGCCGCAGATACGCAGTATTTT. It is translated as CASSQSPGLAADTQYF.

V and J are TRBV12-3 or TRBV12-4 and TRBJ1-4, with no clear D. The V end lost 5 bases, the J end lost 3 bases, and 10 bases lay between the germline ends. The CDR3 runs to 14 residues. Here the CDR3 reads CASSTQDSNEKLFF. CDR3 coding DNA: TGTGCCAGCAGTACCCAGGATTCTAATGAAAAACTGTTTTTT.

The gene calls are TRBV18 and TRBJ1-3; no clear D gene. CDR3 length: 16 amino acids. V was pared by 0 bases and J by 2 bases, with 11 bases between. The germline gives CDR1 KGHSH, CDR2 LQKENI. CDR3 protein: CASSPPSLSTGNTIYF. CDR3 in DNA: TGTGCCAGCTCACCACCCTCCCTTAGTACTGGAAACACCATATATTTT.

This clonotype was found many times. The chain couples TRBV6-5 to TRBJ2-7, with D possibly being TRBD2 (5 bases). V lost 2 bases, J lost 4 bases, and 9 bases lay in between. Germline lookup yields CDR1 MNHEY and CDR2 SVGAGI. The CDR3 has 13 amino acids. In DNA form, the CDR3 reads TGTGCCAGCAGTTACGGGTGGAGGTACGAGCAGTACTTC. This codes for CASSYGWRYEQYF.

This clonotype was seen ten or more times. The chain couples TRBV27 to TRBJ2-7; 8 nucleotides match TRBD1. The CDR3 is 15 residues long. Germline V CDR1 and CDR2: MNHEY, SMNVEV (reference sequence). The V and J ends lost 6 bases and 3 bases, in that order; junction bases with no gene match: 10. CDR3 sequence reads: CASSRYRGSLYEQYV. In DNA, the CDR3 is TGTGCCAGCAGCCGTTACAGGGGGTCCCTCTACGAGCAGTACGTC.

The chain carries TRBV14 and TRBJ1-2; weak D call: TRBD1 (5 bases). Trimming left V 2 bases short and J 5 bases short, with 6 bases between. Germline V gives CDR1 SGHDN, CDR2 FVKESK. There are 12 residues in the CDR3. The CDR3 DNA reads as TGTGCCAGCAGCCAACAGGGATATGGCTACACCTTC. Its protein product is CASSQQGYGYTF.

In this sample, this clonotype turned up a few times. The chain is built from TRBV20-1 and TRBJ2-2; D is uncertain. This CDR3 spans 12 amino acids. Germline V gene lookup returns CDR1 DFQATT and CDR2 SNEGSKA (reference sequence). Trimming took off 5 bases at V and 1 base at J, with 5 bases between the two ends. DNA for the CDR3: TGCAGTGCTCGGCTGAACACCGGGGAGCTGTTTTTT. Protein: CSARLNTGELFF.

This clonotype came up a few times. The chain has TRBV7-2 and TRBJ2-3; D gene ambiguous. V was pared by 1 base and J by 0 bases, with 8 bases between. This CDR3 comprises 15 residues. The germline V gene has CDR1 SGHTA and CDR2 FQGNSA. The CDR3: CASSLVMGSTDTQYF. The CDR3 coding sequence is TGTGCCAGCAGCTTAGTAATGGGGAGCACAGATACGCAGTATTTT.

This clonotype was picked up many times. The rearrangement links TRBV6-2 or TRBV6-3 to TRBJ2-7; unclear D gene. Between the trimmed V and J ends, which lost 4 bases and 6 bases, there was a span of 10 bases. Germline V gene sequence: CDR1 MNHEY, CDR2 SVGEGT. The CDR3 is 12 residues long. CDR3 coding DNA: TGTGCCAGCAGTTCCATTGTGTCCGAGCAGTACTTC. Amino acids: CASSSIVSEQYF.

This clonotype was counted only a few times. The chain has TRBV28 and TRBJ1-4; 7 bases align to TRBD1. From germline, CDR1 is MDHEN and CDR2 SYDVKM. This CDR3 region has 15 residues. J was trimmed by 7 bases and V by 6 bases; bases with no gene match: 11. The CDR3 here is CASREDPYRGEKLFF. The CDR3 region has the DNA TGTGCCAGCAGGGAAGATCCATACAGGGGTGAAAAACTGTTTTTT.

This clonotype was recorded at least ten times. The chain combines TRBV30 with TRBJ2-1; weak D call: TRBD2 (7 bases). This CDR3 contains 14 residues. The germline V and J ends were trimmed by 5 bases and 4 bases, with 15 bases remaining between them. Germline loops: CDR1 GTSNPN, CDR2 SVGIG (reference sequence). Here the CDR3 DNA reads TGTGCCTGGGAGAGGGGGGGGCCTTACAATGAGCAGTTCTTC. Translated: CAWERGGPYNEQFF.

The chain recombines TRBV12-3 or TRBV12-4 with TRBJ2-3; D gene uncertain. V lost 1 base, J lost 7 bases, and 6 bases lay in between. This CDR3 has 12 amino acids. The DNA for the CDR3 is TGTGCCAGCAGTTTAGGTACAAATACGCAGTATTTT. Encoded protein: CASSLGTNTQYF.